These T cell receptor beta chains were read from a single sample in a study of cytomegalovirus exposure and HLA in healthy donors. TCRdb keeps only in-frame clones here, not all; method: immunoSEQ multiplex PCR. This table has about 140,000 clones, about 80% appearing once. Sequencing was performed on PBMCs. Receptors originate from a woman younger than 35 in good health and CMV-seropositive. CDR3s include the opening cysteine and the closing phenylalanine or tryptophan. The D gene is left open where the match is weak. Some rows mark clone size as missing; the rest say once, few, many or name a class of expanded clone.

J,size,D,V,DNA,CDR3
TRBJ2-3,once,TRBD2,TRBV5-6,TGTGCCAGCAGCTTCCAAGCGGGGGGGCCCTCAGATACGCAGTATTTT,CASSFQAGGPSDTQYF
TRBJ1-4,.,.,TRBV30,TGTGCCTGGGATGGCCCGGGCGGGGAAAAACTGTTTTTT,CAWDGPGGEKLFF
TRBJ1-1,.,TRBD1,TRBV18,TGTGCCAGCTCCCAGGGACAGGGTTTTATTGAAGCTTTCTTT,CASSQGQGFIEAFF
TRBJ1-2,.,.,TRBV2,TGTGCCAGCACCTCCGCATCAGGGGCTTATGGCTACACCTTC,CASTSASGAYGYTF
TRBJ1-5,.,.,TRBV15,TGTGCCACCAGCCCCGACCAGGGGAGCCATCAGCCCCAGCATTTT,CATSPDQGSHQPQHF
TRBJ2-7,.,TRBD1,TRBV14,TGTGCCAGCAGCCAAGAGCCCTTTCTACAGGGGCCGAGCTCCTACGAGCAGTACTTC,CASSQEPFLQGPSSYEQYF
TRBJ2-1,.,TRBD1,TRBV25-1,TGTGCCAGCAGTGAGGAGGGGCGGGACAGGGGGCTTAGTGAGCAGTTCTTC,CASSEEGRDRGLSEQFF
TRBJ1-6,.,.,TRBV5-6,TGTGCCAGCAGCTTGGGCCGGGGGGTCTCACCCCTCCACTTT,CASSLGRGVSPLHF
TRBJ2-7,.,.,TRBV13,TGTGCCAGCAGCCAAACCCAGGGCTACGAGCAGTACTTC,CASSQTQGYEQYF
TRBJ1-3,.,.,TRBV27,TGTGCCAGCAGTTTATCGAGGGGAAACACCATATATTTT,CASSLSRGNTIYF
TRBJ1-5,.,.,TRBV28,TGTGCCAGCAGTAGCCCCGGGAAGGGGGACAATCAGCCCCAGCATTTT,CASSSPGKGDNQPQHF
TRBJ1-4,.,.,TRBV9,TGTGCCAGCAGTCAGGGAGAAAAACTGTTTTTT,CASSQGEKLFF
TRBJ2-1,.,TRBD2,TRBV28,TGTGCCAGCAGTAGCCAAAAGCGGGGGGCAGTCAATGAGCAGTTCTTC,CASSSQKRGAVNEQFF
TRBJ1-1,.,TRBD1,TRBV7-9,TGTGCCAGCAGTTTAGGACAGGGGGGTGGTAACACTGAAGCTTTCTTT,CASSLGQGGGNTEAFF
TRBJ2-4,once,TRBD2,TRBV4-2,TGTGCCAGCAGCCAGGGAGGGGTGCCCCCTCTAAACATTCAGTACTTC,CASSQGGVPPLNIQYF
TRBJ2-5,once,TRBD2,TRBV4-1,TGCGCCAGCAGCCTAGGGACAGCGGTTGCTAGCGGGGGGGCCTCAGAGACCCAGTACTTC,CASSLGTAVASGGASETQYF
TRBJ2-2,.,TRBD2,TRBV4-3,TGCGCCAGCAGCCAAGGACTTTTTTCAGCGGGGGGGCTAGGCGGGGAGCTGTTTTTT,CASSQGLFSAGGLGGELFF
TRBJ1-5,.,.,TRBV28,TGTGCCAGCAGTTTTGTGGCAGATCATCAGCCCCAGCATTTT,CASSFVADHQPQHF
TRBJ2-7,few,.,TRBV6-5,TGTGCCAGCAGTTACTCGGACAACTACGAGCAGTACTTC,CASSYSDNYEQYF
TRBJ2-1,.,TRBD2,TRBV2,TGTGCCAGCGCAGTATCGGGACTAGCGTTGAATGAGCAGTTCTTC,CASAVSGLALNEQFF
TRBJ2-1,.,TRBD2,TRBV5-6,TGTGCCAGCAGCGGAGGGACTAGCGGGGGGATAAATGAGCAGTTCTTC,CASSGGTSGGINEQFF
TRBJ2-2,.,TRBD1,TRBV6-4,TGTGCCAGCAGTCCCCAGGGGGCCGACACCGGGGAGCTGTTTTTT,CASSPQGADTGELFF
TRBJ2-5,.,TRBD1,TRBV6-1,TGTGCCAGCAGTGGTGGGACAGGGGTTTGGGAGACCCAGTACTTC,CASSGGTGVWETQYF
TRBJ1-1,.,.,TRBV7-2,TGTGCCAGCAGCTTAGTTGGCAGAGGCCGGACTGAAGCTTTCTTT,CASSLVGRGRTEAFF
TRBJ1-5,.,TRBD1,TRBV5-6,TGTGCCAGCAGCTCCTACGGGACAGAAACCCCCGATCAGCCCCAGCATTTT,CASSSYGTETPDQPQHF
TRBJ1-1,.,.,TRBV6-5,TGTGCCAGCAGAATAGGACAGATGAACACTGAAGCTTTCTTT,CASRIGQMNTEAFF
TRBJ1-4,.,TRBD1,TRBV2,TGTGCCAGCAGTTCGGGGTTTAACAGGGGTCATGAAAAACTGTTTTTT,CASSSGFNRGHEKLFF
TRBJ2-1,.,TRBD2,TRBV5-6,TGTGCCAGCAGCTCAACTAGCGGGGGGGACAATGAGCAGTTCTTC,CASSSTSGGDNEQFF
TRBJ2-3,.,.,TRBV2,TGTGCCAGCAGTGTCGGGGTGGGTCTAAGCACAGATACGCAGTATTTT,CASSVGVGLSTDTQYF
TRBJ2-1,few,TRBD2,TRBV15,TGTGCCACCAGCAGAGATCTAGCGGGGGTCGGGAATGAGCAGTTCTTC,CATSRDLAGVGNEQFF
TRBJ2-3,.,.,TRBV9,TGTGCCAGCAGCGCTCTAGATTCTGGCACAGATACGCAGTATTTT,CASSALDSGTDTQYF
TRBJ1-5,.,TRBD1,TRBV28,TGTGCCAGTACAGGGGGCAATCAGCCCCAGCATTTT,CASTGGNQPQHF
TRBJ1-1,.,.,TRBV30,TGTGCCTGGAGTATTTCGGGCACTGAAGCTTTCTTT,CAWSISGTEAFF
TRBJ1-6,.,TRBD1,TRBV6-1,TGTGCCAGCAGCCCGGAACAGGGGACCCTCCACTTT,CASSPEQGTLHF
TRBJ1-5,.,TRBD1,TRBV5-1,TGCGCCAGCAGCTTGGGGGACAGGGGCAATCAGCCCCAGCATTTT,CASSLGDRGNQPQHF
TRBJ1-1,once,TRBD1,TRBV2,TGTGCCAGCAGTGAAAGGGACAGGAACACTGAAGCTTTCTTT,CASSERDRNTEAFF
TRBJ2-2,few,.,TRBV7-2,TGTGCCAGCAGCTTAGCGCGTTTAGCGGTTGCCGGGGAGCTGTTTTTT,CASSLARLAVAGELFF
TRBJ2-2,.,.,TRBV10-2,TGCGCCAGCAGTGAGGAGACTACCACGACCGGGGAGCTGTTTTTT,CASSEETTTTGELFF